This T cell receptor beta chain was captured by sequencing in a study of blood T cell repertoires in COVID-19. The wider study: The study drew acute and convalescent COVID-19 samples from the United States, Italy and Spain. PBMCs, B-cell-depleted T cells, or T cells provided the cDNA or gDNA that made up the material.

As originally analysed: Amplified reference gene primers provided the basis for estimating nucleated cell counts. Assay used: immunoSEQ multiplex PCR; TCRdb lists only in-frame clones, some missing. V and J calls and clone size are as listed in that table; D and trimming were resolved from the DNA. The data hold about 130,000 clones, with 70% to 85% observed a single time. Germline lookup yields CDR1 SGHRS and CDR2 YFSETQ. The CDR3 has 15 amino acids. As for this clone: Compared with germline, one end of the junction differs, possibly owing to a read error. Different DNA sequences within this sample yield the same CDR3.

What was sequenced was peripheral blood. The rearrangement uses TRBV5-1 and TRBJ1-2, with 7 bases identical to TRBD1. This sequence was found in a woman aged 55-70 years with acute or convalescent COVID-19. The CDR3 loop is CASSPGGTANYGYTF. For the CDR3, the DNA is TGCGCCAGCAGCCCGGGGGGGACAGCTAATTATGGCTACACCTTC.